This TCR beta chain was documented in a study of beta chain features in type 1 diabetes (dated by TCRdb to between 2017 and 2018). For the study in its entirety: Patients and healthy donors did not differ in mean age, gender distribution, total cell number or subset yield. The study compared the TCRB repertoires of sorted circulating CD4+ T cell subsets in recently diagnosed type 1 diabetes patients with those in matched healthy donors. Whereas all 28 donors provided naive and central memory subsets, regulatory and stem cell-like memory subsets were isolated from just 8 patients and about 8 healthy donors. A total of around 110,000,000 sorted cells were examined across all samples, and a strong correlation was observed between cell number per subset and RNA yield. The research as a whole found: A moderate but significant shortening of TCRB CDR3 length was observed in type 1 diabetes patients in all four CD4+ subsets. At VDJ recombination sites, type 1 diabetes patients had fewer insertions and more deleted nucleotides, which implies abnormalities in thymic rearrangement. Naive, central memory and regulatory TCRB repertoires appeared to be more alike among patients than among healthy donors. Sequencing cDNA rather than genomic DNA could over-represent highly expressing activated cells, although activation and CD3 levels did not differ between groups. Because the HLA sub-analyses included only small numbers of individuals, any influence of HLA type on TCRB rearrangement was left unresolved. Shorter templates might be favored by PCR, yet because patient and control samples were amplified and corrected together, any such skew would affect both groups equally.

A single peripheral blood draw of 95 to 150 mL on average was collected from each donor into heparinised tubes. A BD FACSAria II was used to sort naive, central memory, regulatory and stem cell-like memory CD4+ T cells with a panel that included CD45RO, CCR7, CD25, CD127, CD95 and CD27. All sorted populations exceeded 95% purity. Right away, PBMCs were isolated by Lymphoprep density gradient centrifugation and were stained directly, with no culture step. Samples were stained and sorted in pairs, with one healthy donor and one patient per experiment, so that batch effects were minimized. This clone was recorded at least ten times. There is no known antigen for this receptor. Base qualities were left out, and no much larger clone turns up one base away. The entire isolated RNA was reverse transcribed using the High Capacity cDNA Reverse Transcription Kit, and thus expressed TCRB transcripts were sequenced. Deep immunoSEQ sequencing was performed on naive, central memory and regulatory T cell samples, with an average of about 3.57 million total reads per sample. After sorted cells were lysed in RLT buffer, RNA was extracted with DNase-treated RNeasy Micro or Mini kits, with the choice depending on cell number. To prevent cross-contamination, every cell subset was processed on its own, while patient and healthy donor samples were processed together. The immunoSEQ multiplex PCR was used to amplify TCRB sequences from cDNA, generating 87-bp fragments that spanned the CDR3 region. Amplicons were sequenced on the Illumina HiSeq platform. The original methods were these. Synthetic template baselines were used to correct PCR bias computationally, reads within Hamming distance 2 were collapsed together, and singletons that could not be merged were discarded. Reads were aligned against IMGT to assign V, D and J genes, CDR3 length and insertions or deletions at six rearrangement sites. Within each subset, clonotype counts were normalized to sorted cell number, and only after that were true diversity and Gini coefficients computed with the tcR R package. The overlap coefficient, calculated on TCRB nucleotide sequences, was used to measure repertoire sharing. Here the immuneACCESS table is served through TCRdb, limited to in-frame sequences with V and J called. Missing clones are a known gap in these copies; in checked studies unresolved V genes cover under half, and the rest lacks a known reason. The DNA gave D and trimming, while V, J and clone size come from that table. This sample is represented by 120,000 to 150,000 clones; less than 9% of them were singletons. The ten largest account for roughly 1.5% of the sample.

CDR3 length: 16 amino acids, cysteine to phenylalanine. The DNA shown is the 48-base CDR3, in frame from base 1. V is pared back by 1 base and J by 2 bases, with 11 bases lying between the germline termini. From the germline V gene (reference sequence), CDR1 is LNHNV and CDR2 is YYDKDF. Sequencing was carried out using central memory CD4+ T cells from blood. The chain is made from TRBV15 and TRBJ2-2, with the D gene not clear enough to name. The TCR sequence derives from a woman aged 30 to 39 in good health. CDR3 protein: CATSRVVQANTGELFF. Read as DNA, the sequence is TGTGCCACCAGCAGAGTGGTTCAGGCAAACACCGGGGAGCTGTTTTTT.